Below, 2 T cell receptor beta chains from the same sample are listed, as sequenced in a study of cytomegalovirus exposure and HLA in healthy donors. This PCR relied on a set of 60 Vbeta primers and 13 Jbeta primers. Profiled with immunoSEQ multiplex PCR; TCRdb holds only in-frame clones, not every one. The profile shows around 140,000 clones, around 10% of them singletons. Sequenced material: PBMCs. These receptor sequences come from a man in his forties or fifties in good health and CMV-seronegative.

The chain joins TRBV5-8 to TRBJ2-7; a possible D gene is TRBD2 (7 bases). V lost 3 bases, J lost 1 base, and 17 bases lay in between. Germline values: CDR1 SGHTS, CDR2 YDEGEE. The CDR3 runs 16 residues. CDR3 sequence: CASSSGKGGISYEQYF. The CDR3 bases are TGTGCCAGCAGCTCCGGAAAGGGGGGGATATCCTACGAGCAGTACTTC.

The V call is TRBV2, the J call TRBJ2-5, with 12 bases aligning to TRBD2. Germline assignment: CDR1 SNHLY and CDR2 FYNNEI. V trimming: 6 bases; J trimming: 6 bases; junction bases outside the gene matches: 8. The CDR3 is 15 amino acids. The CDR3 loop reads CASSSTSGRTKTQYF. In nucleotides, the CDR3 is TGTGCCAGCAGCTCGACTAGCGGGAGAACGAAGACCCAGTACTTC.